A single sample gave rise to the 7 T cell receptor beta chains below, sequenced in a study of monozygotic twins with inflammatory bowel disease. TCRdb reprocessed the 5' RACE reads; each CDR3 protein has one entry and no DNA is given. Its table lists fewer than 550,000 distinct CDR3 sequences. The sequenced sample was blood. The receptors originated from a human donor with ulcerative colitis or Crohn's disease, or a healthy co-twin of an affected twin (not recorded which).

The chain combines TRBV5-1 with TRBJ2-2; without DNA, the TCRdb call of TRBD1 cannot be checked. The germline gives CDR1 SGHRS, CDR2 YFSETQ. The CDR3 has 16 residues. The CDR3 is CTSSFAHGGGNGELFF.

This chain joins TRBV7-9 and TRBJ1-2. The CDR3 consists of 11 residues. The germline gives CDR1 SEHNR, CDR2 FQNEAQ (reference sequence). CDR3: CASSLSPLGTF.

This chain connects TRBV5-4 to TRBJ2-1; the D gene TCRdb calls, TRBD2, cannot be checked with no DNA. CDR1 SGHNT and CDR2 YYREEE come from the germline V gene (reference sequence). The CDR3 runs to 15 residues. This CDR3 is CASSRGGVRYNEQFF.

This chain joins TRBV6-5 and TRBJ1-2. Per the germline V gene, CDR1 is MNHEY and CDR2 is SVGAGI. The CDR3 sequence is 14 residues long. The CDR3 reads CASSYSTSGSGYTF.

The chain joins TRBV20-1 to TRBJ2-5. Germline CDR1 DFQATT, CDR2 SNEGSKA (reference sequence). CDR3 size: 15 residues. The CDR3 is CSARDRRLYQETQYF.

The chain recombines TRBV19 with TRBJ2-7; as DNA is missing, the TRBD1 call by TCRdb cannot be tested. Germline V gene lookup returns CDR1 LNHDA and CDR2 SQIVND (reference sequence). CDR3 length equals 16 residues. CDR3 residues: CASSNPGGQAPYEQYF. Variable domain in full (rest from reference TRBV19 and TRBJ2-7): DGGITQSPKYLFRKEGQNVTLSCEQNLNHDAMYWYRQDPGQGLRLIYYSQIVNDFQKGDIAEGYSVSREKKESFPLTVTSAQKNPTAFYLCASSNPGGQAPYEQYFGPGTRLTVT.

The CDR3 loop is CASSSSGPGREQYF. The chain recombines TRBV28 with TRBJ2-7; the TRBD1 assignment by TCRdb is unverifiable without DNA. This CDR3 contains 14 residues. Germline loops: CDR1 MDHEN, CDR2 SYDVKM. Based on the CDR3 plus reference TRBV28 and TRBJ2-7, the full variable domain is DVKVTQSSRYLVKRTGEKVFLECVQDMDHENMFWYRQDPGLGLRLIYFSYDVKMKEKGDIPEGYSVSREKKERFSLILESASTNQTSMYLCASSSSGPGREQYFGPGTRLTVT.